Listed here are 27 T cell receptor beta chains from one sample, sequenced in a study of post-analysis software for immune sequencing data. Study observations and caveats: Comparison of patients with controls showed five TRBV segments more frequent in patients, TRBV5-6, TRBV5-1 and TRBV20-1 among them.

Sequencing libraries made from TCR beta cDNA carried unique molecular identifiers. TCRdb ran MiXCR on the PCR reads and lists one entry per CDR3 protein. The table shows some 890,000 distinct CDR3 sequences, with around 53% occurring only once. Antigens for these TCRs are unknown. What was sequenced was blood. These receptors all come from a girl aged 10 to 17 with multiple sclerosis.

The chain links TRBV10-3 to TRBJ2-1; TRBD2 agrees at 11 bases. The ends lost 3 bases at V and 4 bases at J; junction bases unmatched: 2. Looked up from germline, CDR1 is ENHRY and CDR2 is SYGVKD. The CDR3 is made up of 15 amino acids. Written as DNA, the CDR3 is TGTGCCATCAGTGAACTAGCGGGGGCTTACAATGAGCAGTTCTTC. It is translated as CAISELAGAYNEQFF.

In its sample, this clonotype was seen a few times. This chain joins TRBV15 and TRBJ2-6, with D perhaps TRBD2 (6 bases). This CDR3 has 18 residues. Germline CDR1 reads LNHNV; CDR2 reads YYDKDF (reference sequence). Trimming pared 1 base from V and 3 bases from J, leaving 16 bases between. In nucleotides, the CDR3 is TGTGCCACCAGCAGAGGTATCAGGGACTTGAGTGGGGCCAACGTCCTGACTTTC. Its protein product is CATSRGIRDLSGANVLTF.

The V call is TRBV5-1, the J call TRBJ2-7, with TRBD2 as a possible D gene (6 bases). V lost 4 bases and J 2 bases, leaving 19 bases between the germline ends. The germline V gene encodes CDR1 SGHRS and CDR2 YFSETQ. The CDR3 is 16 residues long. The DNA for the CDR3 is TGCGCCAGCAGCGGGCTAGGACCAGCGGGCGCCTACGAGCAGTACTTC. It is translated as CASSGLGPAGAYEQYF.

The chain carries TRBV5-1 and TRBJ2-7; possibly TRBD1 for D (6 bases). The J call is in doubt because the DNA end fits TRBJ2-5 better. The length of the CDR3 is 16 residues. CDR1 SGHRS and CDR2 YFSETQ come from the germline V gene. The CDR3 sequence: CASSFGDDRWRETQYF. The CDR3 DNA reads as TGCGCCAGCAGCTTTGGTGACGACAGGTGGCGGGAGACCCAGTACTTC.

The gene calls are TRBV3-1 and TRBJ1-1, with 10 positions matching TRBD1. Germline CDR1 is LGHDT and CDR2 is YNNKEL (reference sequence). V lost 8 bases to trimming and J lost 2 bases; unmatched junction nucleotides: 11. This CDR3 has 16 amino acids. Here the CDR3 reads CASGQRTGGRNTEAFF. In nucleotides, the CDR3 is TGTGCCAGCGGACAACGGACAGGGGGGCGAAACACTGAAGCTTTCTTT.

This clonotype was counted a few times. The chain is built from TRBV29-1 and TRBJ2-7, with D possibly called TRBD1 or TRBD2 (5 bases each). V dropped 5 bases and J dropped 2 bases, with 10 bases sitting between them. CDR1 SQVTM and CDR2 ANQGSEA come from the germline V gene. This CDR3 has 12 residues. CDR3 sequence: CSVQGAPYEQYF. CDR3 sequence (DNA): TGCAGCGTTCAGGGAGCCCCCTACGAGCAGTACTTC.

V usage is TRBV11-2 and J usage is TRBJ2-1; 7 nucleotides agree with TRBD2. V lost 1 base and J lost 4; bases outside the gene matches: 7. The CDR3 has 16 amino acids. Germline CDR1 SGHAT, CDR2 FQNNGV. CDR3 nucleotide sequence: TGTGCCAGCAGCTTAGTCGCTCGGCGGGGGTACAATGAGCAGTTCTTC. Its protein is CASSLVARRGYNEQFF.

The rearrangement uses TRBV20-1 and TRBJ2-5; 10 positions match TRBD1. The J call may not be correct, given that the DNA end is closer to TRBJ2-7. The CDR3 contains 13 residues. Germline lookup yields CDR1 DFQATT and CDR2 SNEGSKA (reference sequence). Here the CDR3 reads CSARGDRGDEQYF. Written as DNA, the CDR3 is TGCAGTGCTAGAGGGGACAGGGGCGACGAGCAGTACTTC.

This chain connects TRBV11-1 to TRBJ1-2; 9 bases match TRBD1. Losses at the gene ends were 4 bases for V and 8 bases for J; bases not matched to a gene: 11. In germline, CDR1 is SGHAT, CDR2 FQDESV (reference sequence). This CDR3 contains 15 residues. The CDR3 here is CASSSRSDRGVGYTF. The CDR3 region has the DNA TGTGCCAGCAGCTCTCGCTCGGACAGGGGAGTAGGCTACACCTTC.

This clonotype was counted a few times. V usage is TRBV5-6 and J usage is TRBJ2-7, with 10 bases lining up with TRBD1. The CDR3 has 17 amino acids. J was trimmed by 3 bases and V by 7 bases; bases with no gene match: 16. From germline, CDR1 is SGHDT and CDR2 YYEEEE. In nucleotides, the CDR3 is TGTGCCAGCTCGAATACCGGGACAGGGGAGGCCTACTACGAGCAGTACTTC. It translates to CASSNTGTGEAYYEQYF. The full variable domain, completed using reference TRBV5-6 and TRBJ2-7, is DAGVTQSPTHLIKTRGQQVTLRCSPKSGHDTVSWYQQALGQGPQFIFQYYEEEERQRGNFPDRFSGHQFPNYSSELNVNALLLGDSALYLCASSNTGTGEAYYEQYFGPGTRLTVT.

The chain carries TRBV7-3 and TRBJ2-6; D call uncertain. This CDR3 spans 15 amino acids. The germline CDR1 and CDR2 sequences are SGHTA and FQGTGA. V was pared by 5 bases and J by 2 bases, with 10 bases between. The CDR3 DNA is TGTGCCAGCAGCCGCTACGCAGCTGGGGCCAACGTCCTGACTTTC. Protein: CASSRYAAGANVLTF.

V usage is TRBV7-2 and J usage is TRBJ1-2; 9 bases are a match to TRBD1. Germline loops: CDR1 SGHTA, CDR2 FQGNSA. With 5 bases clipped from V and 0 bases from J, the junction kept 10 bases outside the gene matches. The CDR3 totals 17 residues. The CDR3 DNA follows: TGTGCCAGCAGCCCTACGGGACAGGGTCCCACTAACTATGGCTACACCTTC. Its translation is CASSPTGQGPTNYGYTF.

V usage is TRBV5-5 and J usage is TRBJ1-5; tentative D call: TRBD1 (5 bases). The CDR3 loop spans 13 amino acids. V was shortened by 3 bases and J by 5 bases, with 9 bases between the two germline ends. CDR1 and CDR2 (germline): SGHKS, YYEKEE (reference sequence). The CDR3 DNA reads TGTGCCAGCAGCTCACAGGTTGATCAGCCCCAGCATTTT. Translating gives CASSSQVDQPQHF.

The rearrangement links TRBV7-3 to TRBJ1-2, with 7 nucleotides matching TRBD1. Trimming cost V 1 base and J 8 bases; bases outside gene matches: 13. Looked up from germline, CDR1 is SGHTA and CDR2 is FQGTGA. The CDR3 is 16 residues long. In DNA, the CDR3 is TGTGCCAGCAGCTTAAGGGGAACAGGGGACCACGGCGGCTACACCTTC. This translates into CASSLRGTGDHGGYTF.

This rearrangement joins TRBV3-1 to TRBJ2-7; 9 bases fit TRBD1. This CDR3 has 15 amino acids. Germline CDR1 is LGHDT and CDR2 is YNNKEL (reference sequence). Trimming removed 0 bases from V and 6 bases from J; junction bases left unmatched: 6. This CDR3 reads CASSQDGTGGREQYF. DNA for the CDR3: TGTGCCAGCAGCCAAGATGGAACAGGGGGCCGCGAGCAGTACTTC.

V usage is TRBV5-1 and J usage is TRBJ1-2; D ambiguous. CDR1 and CDR2 from the germline V gene are SGHRS and YFSETQ. Trimming took off 0 bases at V and 6 bases at J, with 12 bases between the two ends. This CDR3 contains 14 residues. The CDR3 bases are TGCGCCAGCAGCTTGGGGCCCTCGTCGGATGGCTACACCTTC. It yields the protein CASSLGPSSDGYTF.

The chain carries TRBV20-1 and TRBJ2-7, with D possibly being TRBD1 (5 bases). With 3 bases removed from V and 3 bases from J, the gap between germline ends came to 9 bases. The CDR3 extends over 12 amino acids. The germline CDR1 and CDR2 sequences are DFQATT and SNEGSKA (reference sequence). The DNA of the CDR3 is TGCAGTGCTAGTGTGGGGCTCTACGAGCAGTACTTC. Protein product: CSASVGLYEQYF.

This chain joins TRBV4-2 and TRBJ2-1; D gene uncertain. V was shortened by 0 bases and J by 0 bases, with 9 bases between the two germline ends. Germline V gives CDR1 LGHNA, CDR2 YNFKEQ. The CDR3 loop spans 16 amino acids. The CDR3 region has the DNA TGTGCCAGCAGCCAAGATGGGCACAGCTCCTACAATGAGCAGTTCTTC. Its protein product is CASSQDGHSSYNEQFF.

V and J are TRBV13 and TRBJ2-4; maybe TRBD2 (11 bases). V was trimmed by 4 bases and J by 13 bases, leaving 38 bases between them. CDR3 length: 20 residues. CDR1 and CDR2 from the germline V gene are PRHDT and FYEKMQ (reference sequence). The CDR3 region is CASSSTGRQGASSGRREQYF. DNA for the CDR3: TGTGCCAGCAGCTCCACCGGAAGACAGGGGGCATCTAGCGGGAGGAGAGAGCAGTACTTC.

The chain has TRBV6-1 and TRBJ2-1; no clear D gene. The CDR3 has 16 amino acids. Looked up from germline, CDR1 is MNHNS and CDR2 is SASEGT. Trimming cost V 5 bases and J 3 bases, with 17 bases left between them. The CDR3 DNA is TGTGCCAGCAGTTTAAGGAGCCCAAAGTTCTACAATGAGCAGTTCTTC. It encodes CASSLRSPKFYNEQFF.

The chain couples TRBV7-9 to TRBJ2-7; D is perhaps TRBD2 (5 bases). V dropped 5 bases and J dropped 3 bases, with 14 bases sitting between them. This CDR3 contains 14 residues. Germline CDR1 is SEHNR and CDR2 is FQNEAQ (reference sequence). The DNA of the CDR3 is TGTGCCAGCAGCCGTAGGGAGTCAGACTACGAGCAGTACTTC. It specifies CASSRRESDYEQYF.

This clonotype came up a few times. This chain joins TRBV5-1 and TRBJ2-7, with 7 bases matching TRBD1. The CDR3 consists of 16 residues. Germline trimming cut 0 bases from V and 5 bases from J; bases unmatched to any gene: 11. Germline lookup yields CDR1 SGHRS and CDR2 YFSETQ. CDR3 DNA: TGCGCCAGCAGCTTGGAATCGGGACAGCGGTCCAACGAGCAGTACTTC. It is translated as CASSLESGQRSNEQYF.

J is TRBJ2-3 and V is TRBV7-2; 10 bases map to TRBD2. This CDR3 contains 19 residues. Germline trimming cut 1 base from V and 5 bases from J; bases unmatched to any gene: 15. CDR1 SGHTA and CDR2 FQGNSA come from the germline V gene. The CDR3 loop is CASSLVLPAGGTPRDTQYF. CDR3 in DNA: TGTGCCAGCAGCTTAGTACTGCCAGCGGGGGGGACCCCGAGAGATACGCAGTATTTT.

This clonotype has a handful of counts. The chain uses TRBV7-2 and TRBJ2-1, with TRBD2 identical over 10 bases. Germline CDR1 SGHTA, CDR2 FQGNSA. The CDR3 runs 12 residues. V lost 6 bases and J lost 10; bases outside the gene matches: 3. The CDR3 nucleotides read TGTGCCAGCAGTCCACTAGCGGGGGAGCAGTTCTTC. It encodes CASSPLAGEQFF.

This clonotype was recorded a few times. The rearrangement uses TRBV29-1 and TRBJ2-7; tentative D call: TRBD2 (6 bases). The CDR3 sequence is 18 residues long. The germline gives CDR1 SQVTM, CDR2 ANQGSEA. Trimming pared 4 bases from V and 2 bases from J, leaving 27 bases between. CDR3 sequence reads: CSVGAPGGSGFMTYEQYF. The CDR3 DNA reads as TGCAGCGTTGGGGCCCCTGGGGGGAGCGGGTTCATGACCTACGAGCAGTACTTC.

The chain uses TRBV12-3 or TRBV12-4 and TRBJ2-2, with a possible D match to TRBD1 (5 bases). The CDR3 has 13 residues. Trimming shortened V by 3 bases and J by 7 bases, and 9 bases separated the two germline ends. The CDR3 DNA follows: TGTGCCAGCAGTTTCCAGGGTCACGGGGAGCTGTTTTTT. Its protein is CASSFQGHGELFF.

This rearrangement joins TRBV5-1 to TRBJ1-6; D possibly corresponds to TRBD1 (5 bases). V was cut by 0 bases and J by 5 bases, with 6 bases left in between. The CDR3 totals 14 residues. Germline CDR1 is SGHRS and CDR2 is YFSETQ. The CDR3 DNA is TGCGCCAGCAGCTTGGAACAGGATAATTCACCCCTCCACTTT. It translates to CASSLEQDNSPLHF.